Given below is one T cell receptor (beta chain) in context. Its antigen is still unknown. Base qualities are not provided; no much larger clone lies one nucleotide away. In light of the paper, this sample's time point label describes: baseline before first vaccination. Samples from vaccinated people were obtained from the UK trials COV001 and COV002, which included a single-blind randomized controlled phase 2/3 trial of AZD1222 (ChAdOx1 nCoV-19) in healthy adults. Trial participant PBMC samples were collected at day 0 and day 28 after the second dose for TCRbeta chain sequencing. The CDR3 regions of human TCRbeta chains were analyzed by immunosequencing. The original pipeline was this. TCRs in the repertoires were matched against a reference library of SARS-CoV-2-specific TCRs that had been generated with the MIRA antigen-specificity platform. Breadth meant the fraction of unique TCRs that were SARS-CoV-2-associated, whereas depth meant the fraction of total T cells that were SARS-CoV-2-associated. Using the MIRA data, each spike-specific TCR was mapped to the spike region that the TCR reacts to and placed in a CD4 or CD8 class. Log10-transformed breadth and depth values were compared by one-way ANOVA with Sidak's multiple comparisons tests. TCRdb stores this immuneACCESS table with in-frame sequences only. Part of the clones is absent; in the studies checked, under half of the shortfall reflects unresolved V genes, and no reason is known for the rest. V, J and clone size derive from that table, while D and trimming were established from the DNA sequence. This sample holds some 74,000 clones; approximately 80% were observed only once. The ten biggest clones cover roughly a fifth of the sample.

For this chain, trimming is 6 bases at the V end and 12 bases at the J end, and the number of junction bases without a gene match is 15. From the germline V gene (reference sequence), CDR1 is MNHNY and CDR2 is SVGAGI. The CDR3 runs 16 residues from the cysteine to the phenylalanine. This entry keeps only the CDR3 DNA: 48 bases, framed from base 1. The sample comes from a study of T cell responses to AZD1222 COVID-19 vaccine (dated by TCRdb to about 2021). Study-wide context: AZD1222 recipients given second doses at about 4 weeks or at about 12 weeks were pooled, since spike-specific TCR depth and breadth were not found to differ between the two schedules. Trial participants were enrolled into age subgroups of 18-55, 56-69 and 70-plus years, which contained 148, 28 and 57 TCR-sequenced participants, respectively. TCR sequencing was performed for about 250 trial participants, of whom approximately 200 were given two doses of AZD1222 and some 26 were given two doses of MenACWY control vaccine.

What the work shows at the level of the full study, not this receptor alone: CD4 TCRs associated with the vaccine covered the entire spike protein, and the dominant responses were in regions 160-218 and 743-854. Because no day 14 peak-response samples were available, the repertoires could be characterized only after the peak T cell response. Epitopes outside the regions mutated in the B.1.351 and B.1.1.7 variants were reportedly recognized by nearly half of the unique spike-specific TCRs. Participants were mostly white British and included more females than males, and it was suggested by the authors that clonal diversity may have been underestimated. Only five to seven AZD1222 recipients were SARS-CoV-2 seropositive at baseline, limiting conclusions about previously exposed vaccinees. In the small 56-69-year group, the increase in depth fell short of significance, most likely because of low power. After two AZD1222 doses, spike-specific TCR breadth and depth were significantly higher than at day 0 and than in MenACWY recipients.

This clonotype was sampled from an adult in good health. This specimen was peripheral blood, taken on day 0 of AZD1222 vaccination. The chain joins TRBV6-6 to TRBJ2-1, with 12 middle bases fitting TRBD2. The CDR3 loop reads CASSSRSTSGSRGQFF. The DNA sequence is TGTGCCAGCAGCTCTCGTTCGACTAGCGGGAGTCGGGGGCAGTTCTTC.